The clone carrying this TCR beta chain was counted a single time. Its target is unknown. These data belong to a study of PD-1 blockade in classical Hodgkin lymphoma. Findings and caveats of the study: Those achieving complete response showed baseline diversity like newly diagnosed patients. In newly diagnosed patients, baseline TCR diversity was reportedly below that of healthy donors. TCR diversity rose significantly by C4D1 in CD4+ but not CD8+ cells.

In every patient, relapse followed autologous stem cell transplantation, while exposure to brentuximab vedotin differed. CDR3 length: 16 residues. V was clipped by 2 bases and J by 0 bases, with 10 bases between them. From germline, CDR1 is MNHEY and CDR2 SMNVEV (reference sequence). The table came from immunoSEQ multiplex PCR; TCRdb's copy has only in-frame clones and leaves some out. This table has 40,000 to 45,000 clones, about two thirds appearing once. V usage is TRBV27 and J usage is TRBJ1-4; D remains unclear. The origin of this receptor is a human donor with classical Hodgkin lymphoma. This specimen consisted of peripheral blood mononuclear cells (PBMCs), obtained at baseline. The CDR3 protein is CASSLRQLPTNEKLFF. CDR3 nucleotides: TGTGCCAGCAGTTTACGCCAGTTACCAACTAATGAAAAACTGTTTTTT.